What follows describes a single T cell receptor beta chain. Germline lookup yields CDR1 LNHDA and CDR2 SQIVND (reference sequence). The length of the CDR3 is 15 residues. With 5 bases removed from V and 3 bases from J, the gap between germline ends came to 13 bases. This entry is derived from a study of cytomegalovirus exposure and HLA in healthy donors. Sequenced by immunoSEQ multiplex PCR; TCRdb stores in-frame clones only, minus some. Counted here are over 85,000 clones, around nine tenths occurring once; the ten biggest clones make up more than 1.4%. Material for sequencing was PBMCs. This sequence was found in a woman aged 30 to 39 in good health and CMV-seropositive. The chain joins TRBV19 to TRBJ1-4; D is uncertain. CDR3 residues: CASSQEGIPNEKLFF. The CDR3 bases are TGTGCCAGTAGTCAAGAGGGAATTCCTAATGAAAAACTGTTTTTT.